One and the same sample provided the 14 T cell receptor beta chains below, sequenced in a study of cytomegalovirus exposure and HLA in healthy donors. A multiplex PCR was run with 60 Vbeta primers and 13 Jbeta primers. The method was immunoSEQ multiplex PCR; TCRdb's version includes in-frame clones alone and lacks a portion of them. The table has roughly 93,000 clones, around 72% seen once. Sequenced material: PBMCs. The origin of the receptors is a male donor in good health and CMV-seronegative.

This chain uses TRBV13 with TRBJ1-1, with 7 bases that match TRBD1. This CDR3 has 14 residues. V lost 3 bases to trimming and J lost 2 bases; unmatched junction nucleotides: 3. Germline-derived CDR1 and CDR2 are PRHDT and FYEKMQ (reference sequence). The CDR3, as DNA: TGTGCCAGCAGCTTGGGACAGACCAACACTGAAGCTTTCTTT. This sequence encodes CASSLGQTNTEAFF.

In this sample, this clone turned up once. V is TRBV6-6 and J is TRBJ2-7, with 8 nucleotides matching TRBD1. Unmatched junction bases numbered 7, after V lost 6 bases and J lost 3 bases. The CDR3 contains 14 residues. CDR1 is MNHNY, CDR2 SVGAGI, per germline (reference sequence). CDR3 DNA: TGTGCCAGCAGCTACCGGGACAGGCTCTACGAGCAGTACTTC. As protein: CASSYRDRLYEQYF.

This clone turned up a few times. The chain joins TRBV7-9 to TRBJ2-3, with TRBD2 matching 10 bases. The germline CDR1 and CDR2 sequences are SEHNR and FQNEAQ (reference sequence). Trimming at V came to 5 bases and at J to 6 bases, leaving 2 bases not matched to a gene. This CDR3 contains 13 residues. The CDR3 spells CASSPGLADTQYF. CDR3 coding DNA: TGTGCCAGCAGCCCGGGACTAGCGGATACGCAGTATTTT.

V gene TRBV4-1 combines with J gene TRBJ1-3; 11 bases map to TRBD1. This CDR3 contains 16 residues. Germline V gene lookup returns CDR1 MGHRA and CDR2 YSYEKL. J gave up 3 bases and V 4 bases, and 5 bases lay outside the gene matches. CDR3 DNA sequence: TGCGCCAGCAGCCCAGGGACAGGGGGGAGTGGAAACACCATATATTTT. Translation gives CASSPGTGGSGNTIYF.

This clone was seen only a few times. CDR3 region: CASSRDRGQETQYF. The CDR3 coding sequence is TGTGCCAGCAGCCGGGACAGGGGGCAAGAGACCCAGTACTTC. The V call is TRBV28, the J call TRBJ2-5, with 11 bases that match TRBD1. J lost 2 bases, V lost 6 bases, and 2 bases had no gene match. Per germline, CDR1 MDHEN and CDR2 SYDVKM. This CDR3 is 14 amino acids long.

The chain recombines TRBV15 with TRBJ1-2; D perhaps matches TRBD1 (5 bases). CDR1 LNHNV and CDR2 YYDKDF come from the germline V gene (reference sequence). V lost 3 bases to trimming and J lost 8 bases, with 16 bases between them. CDR3 length: 14 amino acids. The CDR3 protein is CATSRHLQGNGYTF. The CDR3 region has the DNA TGTGCCACCAGCAGGCACCTCCAGGGCAACGGCTACACCTTC.

This chain uses TRBV5-4 with TRBJ2-3, with D possibly being TRBD1 (5 bases). Germline lookup yields CDR1 SGHNT and CDR2 YYREEE (reference sequence). V lost 4 bases to trimming and J lost 9 bases, with 15 bases between them. CDR3 length: 13 residues. CDR3 sequence (DNA): TGTGCCAGCAGCGTCCAAGGGGCAGGGACGCAGTATTTT. Its protein product is CASSVQGAGTQYF.

The genes are TRBV30 and TRBJ1-4; 7 positions match TRBD1. J was trimmed by 3 bases and V by 5 bases; bases with no gene match: 6. Germline assignment: CDR1 GTSNPN and CDR2 SVGIG (reference sequence). This CDR3 is 14 amino acids long. The DNA for the CDR3 is TGTGCCTGGGGGGACAGCCCTTCTAATGAAAAACTGTTTTTT. This translates into CAWGDSPSNEKLFF. Complete variable domain (other parts from reference TRBV30 and TRBJ1-4): SQTIHQWPATLVQPVGSPLSLECTVEGTSNPNLYWYRQAAGRGLQLLFYSVGIGQISSEVPQNLSASRPQDRQFILSSKKLLLSDSGFYLCAWGDSPSNEKLFFGSGTQLSVL.

The CDR3 DNA is TGCAGCGTTGAAGACTCAGGGGGCGGCGCAGATACGCAGTATTTT. Encoded protein: CSVEDSGGGADTQYF. The rearrangement uses TRBV29-1 and TRBJ2-3, with 8 nucleotides matching TRBD1. In germline, CDR1 is SQVTM, CDR2 ANQGSEA. Trimming took 0 bases from V and 4 from J; bases not matched to a gene: 6. The CDR3 is made up of 15 amino acids.

This sequence joins TRBV6-5 and TRBJ2-7; TRBD2 agrees at 10 bases. Germline CDR1 is MNHEY and CDR2 is SVGAGI. The CDR3 extends over 16 amino acids. V shed 4 bases, J shed 0 bases, and the junction held 6 bases outside the gene matches. CDR3: CASSLSSGRPSYEQYF. The CDR3 nucleotides read TGTGCCAGCAGTTTAAGTAGCGGGAGGCCCTCCTACGAGCAGTACTTC.

The rearrangement links TRBV6-1 to TRBJ2-7; weak D call: TRBD1 (5 bases). CDR3 length: 11 residues. The germline CDR1 and CDR2 sequences are MNHNS and SASEGT. V was cut by 5 bases and J by 6 bases, with 8 bases left in between. The CDR3 reads CASSQGFEQYF. The CDR3 DNA reads as TGTGCCAGCAGTCAGGGTTTCGAGCAGTACTTC.

V and J are TRBV9 and TRBJ1-1, with D perhaps TRBD1 (5 bases). This CDR3 is 15 amino acids long. Trimming removed 3 bases at V and 4 bases at J, with 16 bases between. Germline V gives CDR1 SGDLS, CDR2 YYNGEE. The CDR3 DNA reads TGTGCCAGCAGCGAAAACCAGGGTGGGGCCACTGAAGCTTTCTTT. Residues: CASSENQGGATEAFF.

In nucleotides, the CDR3 is TGTGCCAGCAGTCCAGCCGGGGTTTCTAGCACAGATACGCAGTATTTT. Translated, it gives CASSPAGVSSTDTQYF. The rearrangement uses TRBV27 and TRBJ2-3; possible D gene TRBD2, 5 bases. The CDR3 consists of 16 residues. The V end lost 5 bases, the J end lost 0 bases, and 15 bases lay between the germline ends. CDR1 MNHEY and CDR2 SMNVEV come from the germline V gene (reference sequence).

The V and J genes are TRBV27 and TRBJ2-2, with 8 bases fitting TRBD1. Germline CDR1 reads MNHEY; CDR2 reads SMNVEV (reference sequence). This CDR3 contains 15 residues. J lost 6 bases, V lost 2 bases, and 5 bases had no gene match. CDR3 sequence reads: CASSLQGAKPGELFF. For the CDR3, the DNA is TGTGCCAGCAGTTTACAGGGGGCGAAACCCGGGGAGCTGTTTTTT.